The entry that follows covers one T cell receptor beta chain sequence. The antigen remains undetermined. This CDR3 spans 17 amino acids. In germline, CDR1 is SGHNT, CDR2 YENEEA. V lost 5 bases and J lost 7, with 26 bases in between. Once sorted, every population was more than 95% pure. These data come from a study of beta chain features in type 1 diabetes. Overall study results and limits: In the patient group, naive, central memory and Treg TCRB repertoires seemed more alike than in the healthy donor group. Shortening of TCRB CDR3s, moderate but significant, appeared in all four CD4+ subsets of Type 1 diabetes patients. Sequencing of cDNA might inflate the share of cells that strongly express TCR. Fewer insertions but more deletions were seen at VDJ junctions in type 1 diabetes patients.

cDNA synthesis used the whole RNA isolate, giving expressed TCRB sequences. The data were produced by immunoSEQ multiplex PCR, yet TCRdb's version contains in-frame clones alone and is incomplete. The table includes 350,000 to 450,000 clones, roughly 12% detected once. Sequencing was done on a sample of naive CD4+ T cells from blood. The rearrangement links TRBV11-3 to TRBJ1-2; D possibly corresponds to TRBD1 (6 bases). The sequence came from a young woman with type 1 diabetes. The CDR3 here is CASSPSGWDMTSSGYTF. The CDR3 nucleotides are TGTGCCAGCAGCCCATCGGGTTGGGACATGACCTCTAGTGGCTACACCTTC.